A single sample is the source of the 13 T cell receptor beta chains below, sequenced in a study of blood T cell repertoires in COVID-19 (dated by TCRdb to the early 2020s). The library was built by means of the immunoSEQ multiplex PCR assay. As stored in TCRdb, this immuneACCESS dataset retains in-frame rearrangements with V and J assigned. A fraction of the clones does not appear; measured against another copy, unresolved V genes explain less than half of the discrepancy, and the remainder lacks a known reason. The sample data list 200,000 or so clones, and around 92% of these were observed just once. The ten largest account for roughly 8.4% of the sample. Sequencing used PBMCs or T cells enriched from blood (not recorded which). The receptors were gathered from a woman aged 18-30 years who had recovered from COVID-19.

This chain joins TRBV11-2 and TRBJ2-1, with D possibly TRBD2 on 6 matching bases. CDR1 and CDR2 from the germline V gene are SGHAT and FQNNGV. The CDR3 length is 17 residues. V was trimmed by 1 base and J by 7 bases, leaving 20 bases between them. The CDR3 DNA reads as TGTGCCAGCAGCTTAGGGTGGGCGGGGTACGATCGGAATGAGCAGTTCTTC. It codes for CASSLGWAGYDRNEQFF.

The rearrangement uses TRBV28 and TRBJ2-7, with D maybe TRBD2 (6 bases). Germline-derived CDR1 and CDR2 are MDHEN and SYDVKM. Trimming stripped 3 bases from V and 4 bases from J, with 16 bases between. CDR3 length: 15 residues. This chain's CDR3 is CASSFGGSGSYEQYF. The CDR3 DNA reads TGTGCCAGCAGTTTTGGTGGCAGCGGGTCGTACGAGCAGTACTTC.

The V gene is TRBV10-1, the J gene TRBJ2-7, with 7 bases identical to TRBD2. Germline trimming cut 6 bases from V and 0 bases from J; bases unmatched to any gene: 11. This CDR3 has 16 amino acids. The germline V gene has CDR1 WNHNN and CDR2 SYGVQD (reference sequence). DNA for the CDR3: TGCGCCAGCAGGGCCAAAACCGGGGGGAACTCCTACGAGCAGTACTTC. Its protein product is CASRAKTGGNSYEQYF.

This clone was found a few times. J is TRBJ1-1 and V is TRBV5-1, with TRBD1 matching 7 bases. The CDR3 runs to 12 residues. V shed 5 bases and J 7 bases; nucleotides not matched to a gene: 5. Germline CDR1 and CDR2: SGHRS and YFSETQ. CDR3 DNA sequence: TGCGCCAGCAGATACGGACAGGATGAAGCTTTCTTT. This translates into CASRYGQDEAFF.

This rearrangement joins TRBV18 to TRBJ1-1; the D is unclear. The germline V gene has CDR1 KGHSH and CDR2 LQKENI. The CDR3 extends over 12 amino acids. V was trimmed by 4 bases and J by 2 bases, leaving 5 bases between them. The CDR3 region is CASSRPNTEAFF. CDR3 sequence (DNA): TGTGCCAGCTCACGGCCAAACACTGAAGCTTTCTTT.

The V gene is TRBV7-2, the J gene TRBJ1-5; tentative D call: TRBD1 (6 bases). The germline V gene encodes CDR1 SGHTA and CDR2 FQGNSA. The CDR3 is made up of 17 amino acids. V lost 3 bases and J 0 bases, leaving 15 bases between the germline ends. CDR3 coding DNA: TGTGCCAGCAGCTTCACGACAGGCGGTTATAGCAATCAGCCCCAGCATTTT. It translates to CASSFTTGGYSNQPQHF. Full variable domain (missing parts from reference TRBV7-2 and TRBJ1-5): GAGVSQSPSNKVTEKGKDVELRCDPISGHTALYWYRQSLGQGLEFLIYFQGNSAPDKSGLPSDRFSAERTGGSVSTLTIQRTQQEDSAVYLCASSFTTGGYSNQPQHFGDGTRLSIL.

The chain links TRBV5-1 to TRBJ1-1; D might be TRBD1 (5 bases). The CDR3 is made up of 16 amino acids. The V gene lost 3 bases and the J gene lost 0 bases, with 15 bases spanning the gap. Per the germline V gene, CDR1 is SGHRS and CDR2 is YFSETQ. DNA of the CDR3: TGCGCCAGCAGCTCTAAGACAGACGAGATGAACACTGAAGCTTTCTTT. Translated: CASSSKTDEMNTEAFF.

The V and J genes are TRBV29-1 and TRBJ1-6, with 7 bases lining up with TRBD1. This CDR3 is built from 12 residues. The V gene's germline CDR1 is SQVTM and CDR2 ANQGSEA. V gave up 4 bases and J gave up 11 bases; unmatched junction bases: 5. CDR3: CSVAQGGTPLHF. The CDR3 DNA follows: TGCAGCGTTGCCCAGGGGGGAACACCCCTCCACTTT. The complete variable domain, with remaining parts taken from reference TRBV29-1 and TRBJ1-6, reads SAVISQKPSRDICQRGTSLTIQCQVDSQVTMMFWYRQQPGQSLTLIATANQGSEATYESGFVIDKFPISRPNLTFSTLTVSNMSPEDSSIYLCSVAQGGTPLHFGNGTRLTVT.

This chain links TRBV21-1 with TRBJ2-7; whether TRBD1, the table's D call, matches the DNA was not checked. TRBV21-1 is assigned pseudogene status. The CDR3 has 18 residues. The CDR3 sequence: CASKPGQGHFHDWYEQYF. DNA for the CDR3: TGTGCCAGTAAACCGGGACAGGGGCACTTCCATGACTGGTACGAGCAGTACTTC.

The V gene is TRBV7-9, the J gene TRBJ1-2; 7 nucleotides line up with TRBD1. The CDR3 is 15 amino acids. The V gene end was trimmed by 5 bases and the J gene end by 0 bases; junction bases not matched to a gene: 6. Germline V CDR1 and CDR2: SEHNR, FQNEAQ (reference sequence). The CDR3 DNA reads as TGTGCCAGCAGCGAGGGGACAGCTTCTAACTATGGCTACACCTTC. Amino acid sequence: CASSEGTASNYGYTF. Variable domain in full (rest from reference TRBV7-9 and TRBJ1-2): DTGVSQNPRHKITKRGQNVTFRCDPISEHNRLYWYRQTLGQGPEFLTYFQNEAQLEKSRLLSDRFSAERPKGSFSTLEIQRTEQGDSAMYLCASSEGTASNYGYTFGSGTRLTVV.

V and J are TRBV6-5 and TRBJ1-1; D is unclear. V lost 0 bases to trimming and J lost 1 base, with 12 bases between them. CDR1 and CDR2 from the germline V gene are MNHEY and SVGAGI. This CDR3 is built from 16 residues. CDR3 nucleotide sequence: TGTGCCAGCAGTTACTCATCGGAGAATACGAACACTGAAGCTTTCTTT. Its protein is CASSYSSENTNTEAFF.

This chain's CDR3 is CASSRQGFTDTQYF. DNA of the CDR3: TGTGCCAGCAGCCGACAGGGGTTCACAGATACGCAGTATTTT. V and J are TRBV27 and TRBJ2-3; 8 nucleotides align to TRBD1. In germline, CDR1 is MNHEY, CDR2 SMNVEV (reference sequence). CDR3 length equals 14 residues. The J segment lost 2 bases and the V segment lost 6 bases, leaving 4 bases of the junction unmatched.

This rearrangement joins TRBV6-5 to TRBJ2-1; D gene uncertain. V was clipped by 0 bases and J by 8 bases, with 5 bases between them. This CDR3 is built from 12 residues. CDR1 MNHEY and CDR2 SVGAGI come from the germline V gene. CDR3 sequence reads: CASSYSRYEQFF. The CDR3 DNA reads TGTGCCAGCAGTTACTCGAGATATGAGCAGTTCTTC.